This T cell receptor (beta chain) was recorded in a study of CD8 T cells in Susac syndrome (dated by TCRdb to the late 2010s). Regarding the research as a whole: Repertoire sequencing was used to test whether CD8+ T cell activation and differentiation in Susac syndrome was antigen driven. CD8+ T cell repertoire clonality was compared between around eleven healthy donors, some 14 Susac syndrome patients and 15 multiple sclerosis patients.

Here is what the overall study found, with its caveats: The TCR sequencing and HLA analysis was acknowledged to have included a relatively small number of individuals.

High-throughput TCR beta sequencing profiled peripheral blood CD8+ and CD4+ T cells from healthy donors, Susac syndrome patients and multiple sclerosis patients. The multiple sclerosis controls were treatment-naive patients who had stable or active relapsing-remitting disease and met the revised McDonald criteria. CD8+ TEMRA cells were enriched by FACS, while bulk CD8+ and CD4+ T cells were purified by magnetic negative isolation. Blood was drawn into EDTA tubes, processed within 24 hours, and PBMCs were isolated by density gradient centrifugation. PBMCs destined for TCR sequencing were cryopreserved in liquid nitrogen and later thawed in a 37 °C water bath. Purity of sorted or isolated CD4+, CD8+ and CD8+ TEMRA cells was at least 90%. Remarks on this clonotype: It lacks a known antigen. Per-base qualities were not stored, and no clone one base away is much larger.

Taken from the germline V gene, the CDR1 and CDR2 loops are SNHLY and FYNNEI. CDR3 length: 14 amino acids, cysteine to phenylalanine. Only the CDR3 DNA stays, 42 bases, in frame from base 1. The junction carries 14 bases between V and J, which are trimmed by 2 bases and 7 bases respectively. RNA was extracted with the RNeasy kit and roughly 0.45 to 1 ug was reverse transcribed using random hexamers. TCR beta CDR3 regions were amplified with the immunoSEQ multiplex PCR assay covering 54 Vbeta and 13 Jbeta segments. Bias from PCR amplification was corrected by using a synthetic template baseline for primer optimization and for computational correction. Processing in the source paper ran as follows. Reads were annotated to V, D and J genes per IMGT and analyzed with immunoSEQ Analyzer, keeping only productive sequences. To calculate clonality, Shannon entropy was normalized by log2 of the number of productive unique sequences and then subtracted from one. For each patient and control, public and private clones were evaluated among the 100 most prevalent clones. Clones were defined as Susac-specific when absent from the healthy and MS cohorts, from fewer than 1,200 published viral clones and from other ImmuneACCESS disease sequences. TCRdb reran the public reads through fastp at Q25 and MiXCR, keeping productive beta chains. Each entry is one CDR3 protein sequence, shown with its most common DNA and genes. In this record, the V and J calls reflect TCRdb's handling and not the investigators' own analysis. Recorded for this sample are some 300,000 distinct CDR3 sequences; roughly 85% of them occurred a single time. 0.095% to 0.14% of the sample is taken by the ten largest.

The TCR was taken from a human donor with multiple sclerosis. The sample was CD8+ T cells from PBMCs. The V gene is TRBV2 and the J gene is TRBJ1-2; TRBD1 is a weak D gene call, 5 bases matching. CDR3 protein: CASSEWGMEVGYTF. The nucleotides are TGTGCCAGCAGTGAATGGGGCATGGAAGTTGGCTACACCTTC.